The TCR beta chain described here comes from a study of beta chain features in type 1 diabetes. Background on the study: Across all samples, roughly 98,000,000 sorted cells were examined.

The authors took one heparinised blood draw, averaging roughly 120 mL, from each donor. V was clipped by 1 base and J by 7 bases; unmatched bases: 10. The germline CDR1 and CDR2 sequences are SEHNR and FQNEAQ (reference sequence). This CDR3 has 16 amino acids. A note on this clone: What it binds is unknown.

The study's findings and limits: VDJ junctions from type 1 diabetes patients carried fewer insertions and larger deletions.

The entirety of the isolated RNA underwent reverse transcription, so expressed TCRB transcripts were sequenced. Clones were sequenced by immunoSEQ multiplex PCR, and TCRdb holds only the in-frame ones, with some missing. The repertoire holds about 250,000 clones, with 13% to 15% as singletons. The chain couples TRBV7-9 to TRBJ1-2; 9 bases align to TRBD1. The specimen was naive CD4+ T cells from blood. This TCR came from a woman aged 40-49 years in good health. CDR3 residues: CASSLVGQGGSLGYTF. The CDR3 DNA follows: TGTGCCAGCAGCTTAGTGGGACAGGGTGGGAGCCTTGGCTACACCTTC.